Following are 6 T cell receptor beta chains from one sample sequenced in a study of cytomegalovirus exposure and HLA in healthy donors. The primer mix had 60 Vbeta and 13 Jbeta primers. Sequencing used immunoSEQ multiplex PCR; TCRdb keeps in-frame clones, though not all of them. The specimen's table records fewer than 85,000 clones. The specimen sequenced was PBMCs. The source is a female donor in good health and CMV-seropositive.

V and J are TRBV19 and TRBJ2-3, with D unresolved. In germline, CDR1 is LNHDA, CDR2 SQIVND (reference sequence). This CDR3 has 13 amino acids. V lost 4 bases, J lost 1 base, and 6 bases lay in between. The CDR3, as DNA: TGTGCCAGTAGTACGCTAGGCACAGATACGCAGTATTTT. Translation: CASSTLGTDTQYF.

The chain combines TRBV7-2 with TRBJ2-4; 9 bases are shared with TRBD1. The CDR3 runs to 13 residues. J gave up 8 bases and V 5 bases, and 4 bases lay outside the gene matches. From germline, CDR1 is SGHTA and CDR2 FQGNSA. The DNA for the CDR3 is TGTGCCAGCAGCCTATGGACAGGGGACATTCAGTACTTC. Residues: CASSLWTGDIQYF.

V gene TRBV14 combines with J gene TRBJ1-2; D is unclear. The CDR3 consists of 15 residues. Trimming took 0 bases from V and 5 from J, leaving 13 bases between them. The germline CDR1 and CDR2 sequences are SGHDN and FVKESK. CDR3 DNA sequence: TGTGCCAGCAGCCAAGACAGACTTCGATCTTATGGCTACACCTTC. Translated, it gives CASSQDRLRSYGYTF.

The chain uses TRBV4-1 and TRBJ2-1, with D possibly being TRBD1 (6 bases). The CDR3 sequence is 12 residues long. Trimming pared 4 bases from V and 7 bases from J, leaving 8 bases between. CDR1 and CDR2 (germline): MGHRA, YSYEKL. As DNA, the CDR3 is TGCGCCAGCAGCCTGCAGGGGAATGAGCAGTTCTTC. It is translated as CASSLQGNEQFF.

The V and J genes are TRBV5-1 and TRBJ2-5; D unclear. CDR3 length: 17 residues. Germline V gene lookup returns CDR1 SGHRS and CDR2 YFSETQ. Trimming stripped 0 bases from V and 3 bases from J, with 18 bases between. CDR3 loop: CASSLARRRNNEETQYF. The CDR3, as DNA: TGCGCCAGCAGCTTGGCCCGACGCAGGAATAACGAAGAGACCCAGTACTTC. The variable domain in full, with the rest retrieved from reference TRBV5-1 and TRBJ2-5, is KAGVTQTPRYLIKTRGQQVTLSCSPISGHRSVSWYQQTPGQGLQFLFEYFSETQRNKGNFPGRFSGRQFSNSRSEMNVSTLELGDSALYLCASSLARRRNNEETQYFGPGTRLLVL.

The chain joins TRBV5-1 to TRBJ2-7, with 8 bases identical to TRBD1. This CDR3 comprises 14 residues. V lost 1 base and J lost 2; bases outside the gene matches: 2. Germline CDR1 reads SGHRS; CDR2 reads YFSETQ. CDR3 region: CASSLPGGAYEQYF. CDR3 nucleotides: TGCGCCAGCAGCTTGCCAGGGGGCGCCTACGAGCAGTACTTC.